This TCR beta chain was recovered during a study of T cells in tuberculosis. Study-wide background: Sequenced TCRs come from CD1B-GMM tetramer-binding T cells.

Tuberculin skin test and IGRA determined adolescents' latent tuberculosis status at entry. Worth noting for this clone: Its antigen remains unidentified.

Study-wide points: Shorter CDR3-alpha in active tuberculosis partly drove smaller distances.

Profiled with immunoSEQ multiplex PCR; TCRdb holds only in-frame clones, not every one. The table shows 20,000 to 25,000 clones, with roughly 97% occurring only once. Trimming cost V 4 bases and J 1 base; bases outside gene matches: 1. Germline values: CDR1 MNHEY, CDR2 SMNVEV (reference sequence). The CDR3 runs to 14 residues. The sequenced sample was PBMCs. The chain recombines TRBV27 with TRBJ2-7, with 10 bases lining up with TRBD1. The TCR originated in a donor between 10 and 35 years old with latent tuberculosis or without tuberculosis infection. The CDR3 sequence is CASSWTGGSYEQYF. DNA for the CDR3: TGTGCCAGCAGTTGGACAGGGGGATCCTACGAGCAGTACTTC.